This T cell receptor (beta chain) was found in a study of blood T cell repertoires in COVID-19. This clone was detected only once. Sequencing was performed with immunoSEQ multiplex PCR; in TCRdb, only in-frame clones are kept and a portion is missing. Of some 200,000 clones in the sample, 75% to 95% are singletons; the top ten hold around 0.53%. The CDR3 covers 10 residues. Germline CDR1 and CDR2: DFQATT and SNEGSKA (reference sequence). With 4 bases removed from V and 10 bases from J, the gap between germline ends came to 8 bases. This chain uses TRBV20-1 with TRBJ2-1; perhaps TRBD2 as D (5 bases). The source material was peripheral blood. The source of this sequence is a man aged 50-59 years with acute or convalescent COVID-19. The CDR3 reads CSATSGEQFF. The CDR3 DNA follows: TGCAGTGCTACTTCGGGGGAGCAGTTCTTC.